The 15 T cell receptor beta chains in this list originate from one sample, sequenced in a study of cytomegalovirus exposure and HLA in healthy donors (dated by TCRdb to the late 2010s). Libraries were built with the immunoSEQ multiplex PCR assay. For the multiplex PCR, a mixture combining 60 forward primers for TCR Vbeta segments and 13 reverse primers for TCR Jbeta segments was used. The table comes from immuneACCESS by way of TCRdb, which keeps in-frame sequences with V and J called. Part of the clones is missing from these tables; in studies checked, under half for an unresolved V gene and the rest for unknown reasons. This sample lists about 150,000 clones; 79% were detected once. The ten top clones hold under 8% of the sample. The specimen sequenced was PBMCs. These TCRs come from a man aged 50-59 years in good health and CMV-seropositive.

The chain is built from TRBV5-1 and TRBJ1-2; D possibly corresponds to TRBD1 (5 bases). The germline gives CDR1 SGHRS, CDR2 YFSETQ. The CDR3 is made up of 13 amino acids. Between the trimmed V and J ends, which lost 4 bases and 8 bases, there was a span of 15 bases. The DNA of the CDR3 is TGCGCCAGCAGCCCGGCGGGGGATCGAGGCTACACCTTC. Translation gives CASSPAGDRGYTF.

This clone was detected only once. The rearrangement uses TRBV28 and TRBJ2-7; 8 nucleotides agree with TRBD1. V lost 5 bases, J lost 5 bases, and 5 bases stayed unmatched. Germline CDR1 MDHEN, CDR2 SYDVKM. CDR3 length: 13 residues. Here the CDR3 DNA reads TGTGCCAGCAGTAGACGACAGGGGAACGAGCAGTACTTC. Translation: CASSRRQGNEQYF. Based on the CDR3 plus reference TRBV28 and TRBJ2-7, the full variable domain is DVKVTQSSRYLVKRTGEKVFLECVQDMDHENMFWYRQDPGLGLRLIYFSYDVKMKEKGDIPEGYSVSREKKERFSLILESASTNQTSMYLCASSRRQGNEQYFGPGTRLTVT.

This clone was recorded only once. This rearrangement joins TRBV11-2 to TRBJ2-5, with TRBD2 matching 10 bases. The J call may be in error: the DNA end matches TRBJ2-7 better. This CDR3 comprises 18 residues. Germline assignment: CDR1 SGHAT and CDR2 FQNNGV. The CDR3 reads CASSLGGAGTSASYEQYF. Here the CDR3 DNA reads TGTGCCAGCAGCTTAGGAGGAGCCGGGACTAGCGCCTCCTACGAGCAGTACTTC.

The chain is built from TRBV4-1 and TRBJ1-1; TRBD1 matches 8 bases. V lost 3 bases to trimming and J lost 11 bases; unmatched junction nucleotides: 11. The CDR3 runs 14 residues. Germline lookup yields CDR1 MGHRA and CDR2 YSYEKL. The chain's CDR3 is CASSQTGQGESAFF. The CDR3 DNA follows: TGCGCCAGCAGCCAGACAGGACAGGGAGAGTCGGCTTTCTTT.

V and J are TRBV4-2 and TRBJ1-1, with TRBD1 matching over 8 bases. This CDR3 is built from 15 residues. Germline V gene data show CDR1 as LGHNA and CDR2 as YNFKEQ. The trim removed 0 bases at V and 4 bases at J, leaving 4 bases unmatched. CDR3: CASSQEQGASTEAFF. CDR3 coding DNA: TGTGCCAGCAGCCAAGAGCAGGGGGCATCCACTGAAGCTTTCTTT.

V gene TRBV7-2 combines with J gene TRBJ1-4; the match to TRBD1 covers 7 bases. Germline V gives CDR1 SGHTA, CDR2 FQGNSA. V shed 5 bases and J 8 bases; nucleotides not matched to a gene: 11. CDR3 length: 15 amino acids. The DNA for the CDR3 is TGTGCCAGCAGCATTACCGGGACAGTGAGGGAAAAACTGTTTTTT. It is translated as CASSITGTVREKLFF.

This sequence joins TRBV4-2 and TRBJ2-1; 7 bases map to TRBD2. The CDR3 is made up of 18 amino acids. Trimming at V came to 1 base and at J to 7 bases, leaving 16 bases not matched to a gene. Germline V lookup: CDR1 LGHNA, CDR2 YNFKEQ. CDR3: CASSQAGPQASGTNEQFF. The CDR3, as DNA: TGTGCCAGCAGCCAAGCAGGCCCCCAGGCTAGCGGAACGAATGAGCAGTTCTTC.

V and J are TRBV28 and TRBJ1-5, with D perhaps matching TRBD1 (6 bases). Trimming took 5 bases from V and 3 from J, leaving 14 bases between them. Germline assignment: CDR1 MDHEN and CDR2 SYDVKM. CDR3 length: 15 residues. CDR3 nucleotides: TGTGCCAGCAGTGGGGAACAGGGCTTCAATCAGCCCCAGCATTTT. Amino acids: CASSGEQGFNQPQHF.

J is TRBJ2-7 and V is TRBV29-1; 7 bases match TRBD1. The J segment lost 1 base and the V segment lost 0 bases, leaving 9 bases of the junction unmatched. Germline lookup yields CDR1 SQVTM and CDR2 ANQGSEA. This CDR3 spans 16 amino acids. DNA for the CDR3: TGCAGCGTTGAAGATCACGGACAGGACCTATCCTACGAGCAGTACTTC. Its protein product is CSVEDHGQDLSYEQYF.

This clone was seen only once. The chain has TRBV14 and TRBJ1-1, with 11 nucleotides matching TRBD1. Per germline, CDR1 SGHDN and CDR2 FVKESK. Unmatched junction bases numbered 6, after V lost 4 bases and J lost 2 bases. The CDR3 length is 16 residues. CDR3 nucleotide sequence: TGTGCCAGCAGCCGATGGACAGGGGGCGATAACACTGAAGCTTTCTTT. Protein sequence: CASSRWTGGDNTEAFF.

The chain couples TRBV28 to TRBJ1-6, with 9 bases identical to TRBD1. V shed 5 bases and J 9 bases; nucleotides not matched to a gene: 8. Germline CDR1 MDHEN, CDR2 SYDVKM. CDR3 length: 15 amino acids. CDR3 bases: TGTGCCAGCAGTAGGGGACAGGGAGGTGGTTCACCCCTCCACTTT. Translation: CASSRGQGGGSPLHF.

The chain carries TRBV6-1 and TRBJ1-5; tentatively, D is TRBD1 (6 bases). CDR1 and CDR2 from the germline V gene are MNHNS and SASEGT. V shed 1 base and J shed 3 bases, with 10 bases lying between them. The CDR3 covers 15 residues. The DNA of the CDR3 is TGTGCCAGCAGTGAAGTCAGGGGTGCCAATCAGCCCCAGCATTTT. Amino acids: CASSEVRGANQPQHF.

V and J are TRBV21-1 and TRBJ2-2; TRBD2, as called in the table, went unchecked against the DNA. TRBV21-1 is given as a pseudogene. The CDR3 spans 17 residues. CDR3 in DNA: TGTGCCAGCAGCAAAAGACTAGCGGGAGGGCCCGCCGGGGAGCTGTTTTTT. This gives the protein CASSKRLAGGPAGELFF.

The chain combines TRBV4-2 with TRBJ1-2, with no clear D. Germline V gives CDR1 LGHNA, CDR2 YNFKEQ. The CDR3 sequence is 15 residues long. V was trimmed by 0 bases and J by 0 bases, leaving 8 bases between them. The CDR3 nucleotides are TGTGCCAGCAGCCAAGATCCGGGTACTAACTATGGCTACACCTTC. It specifies CASSQDPGTNYGYTF.

The rearrangement links TRBV11-3 to TRBJ2-1; the match to TRBD2 covers 7 bases. This CDR3 comprises 17 residues. V lost 5 bases, J lost 9 bases, and 19 bases stayed unmatched. Germline V gene sequence: CDR1 SGHNT, CDR2 YENEEA. The CDR3 sequence is CASSRRLGREFVGEQFF. The CDR3 DNA follows: TGTGCCAGCAGCCGCCGTTTGGGGCGGGAGTTTGTTGGTGAGCAGTTCTTC.